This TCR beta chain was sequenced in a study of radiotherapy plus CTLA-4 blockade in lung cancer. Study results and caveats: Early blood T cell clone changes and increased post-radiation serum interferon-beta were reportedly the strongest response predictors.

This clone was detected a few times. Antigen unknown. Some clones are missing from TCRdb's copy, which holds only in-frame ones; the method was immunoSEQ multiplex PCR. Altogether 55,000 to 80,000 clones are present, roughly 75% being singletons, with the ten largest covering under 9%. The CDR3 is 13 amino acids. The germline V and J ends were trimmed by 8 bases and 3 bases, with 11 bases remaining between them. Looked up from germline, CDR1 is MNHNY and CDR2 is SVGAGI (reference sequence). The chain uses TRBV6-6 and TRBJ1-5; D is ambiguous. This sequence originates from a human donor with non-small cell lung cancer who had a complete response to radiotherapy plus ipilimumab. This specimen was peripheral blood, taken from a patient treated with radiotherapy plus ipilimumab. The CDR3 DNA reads TGTGCCAGCGGTTCTATGGCCAATCAGCCCCAGCATTTT. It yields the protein CASGSMANQPQHF.